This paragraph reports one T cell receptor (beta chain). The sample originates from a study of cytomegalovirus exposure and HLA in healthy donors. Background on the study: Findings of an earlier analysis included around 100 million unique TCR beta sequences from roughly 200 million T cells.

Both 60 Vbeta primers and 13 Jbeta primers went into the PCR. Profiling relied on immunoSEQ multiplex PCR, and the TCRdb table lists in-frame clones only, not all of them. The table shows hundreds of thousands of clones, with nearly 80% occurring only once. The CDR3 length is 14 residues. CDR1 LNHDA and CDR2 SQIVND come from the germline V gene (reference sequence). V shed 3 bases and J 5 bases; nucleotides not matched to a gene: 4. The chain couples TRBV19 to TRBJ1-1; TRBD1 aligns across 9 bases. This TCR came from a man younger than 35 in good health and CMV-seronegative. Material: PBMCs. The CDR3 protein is CASSIGQGRTEAFF. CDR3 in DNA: TGTGCCAGTAGTATTGGACAGGGGCGAACTGAAGCTTTCTTT.